A selection of T cell receptor beta chains follows, all from one sample in a study of blood T cell repertoires in COVID-19. The repertoire was sequenced with immunoSEQ multiplex PCR; TCRdb's copy has only in-frame clones and lacks some. The sample holds around 300,000 clones, approximately 89% seen once. Sequencing input: peripheral blood. Source of these receptors: a woman in her 30s with COVID-19, enrolled during active disease. Each CDR3 is given with its conserved first and last residue. A D gene is named only where the DNA matches it firmly. Some rows have no size entry. The others give once, few or many, or a class for an expanded clone.

j_call	d_call	clone_size	v_call	cdr3_length	cdr3_nt	cdr3_aa
TRBJ2-1	-	-	TRBV5-6	14	TGTGCCAGCAGCTTTACAGGGTTGAGGAATGAGCAGTTCTTC	CASSFTGLRNEQFF
TRBJ1-1	-	-	TRBV19	14	TGTGCCAGTAGTCTACAGGGCCTGTGGACTGAAGCTTTCTTT	CASSLQGLWTEAFF
TRBJ1-5	TRBD1	once	TRBV28	16	TGTGCCAGCAAAAGTGGGAGGCAGGGGGTCAATCAGCCCCAGCATTTT	CASKSGRQGVNQPQHF
TRBJ2-1	TRBD2	-	TRBV28	16	TGTGCCAGCAGTTTATTATACCTAGCGGGTCCCAATGAGCAGTTCTTC	CASSLLYLAGPNEQFF
TRBJ2-3	TRBD1	-	TRBV5-4	13	TGTGCCAGCAGGGGACAGGGCACAGATACGCAGTATTTT	CASRGQGTDTQYF
TRBJ1-5	TRBD1	-	TRBV6-1	16	TGTGCCAGCAGTGAACGGTGGCAGGGGGCCGGTCAGCCCCAGCATTTT	CASSERWQGAGQPQHF
TRBJ2-4	-	-	TRBV6-4	16	TGTGCCAGCAGTGATCCGACGGTTCTAGACAAAAACATTCAGTACTTC	CASSDPTVLDKNIQYF
TRBJ2-1	TRBD2	-	TRBV12-3/TRBV12-4	13	TGTGCCAGCAGTAGCGGGGATTACAATGAGCAGTTCTTC	CASSSGDYNEQFF
TRBJ2-7	TRBD1	-	TRBV6-5	14	TGTGCCAGCAGTCTCCGAGGGGGCTGGTACGAGCAGTACTTC	CASSLRGGWYEQYF
TRBJ1-2	-	-	TRBV4-1	14	TGCGCCAGCAGCCAAGCGGACAACAACTATGGCTACACCTTC	CASSQADNNYGYTF
TRBJ1-1	-	-	TRBV11-2	13	TGTGCCAGCAGCTCCGACAGGTTAACTGAAGCTTTCTTT	CASSSDRLTEAFF
TRBJ2-2	TRBD1	-	TRBV7-2	14	TGTGCCAGCAGCCCAGGACAGGGGAGGGGGGAGCTGTTTTTT	CASSPGQGRGELFF
TRBJ1-5	TRBD1	-	TRBV6-5	15	TGTGCCAGCAGTCCACAGGGGGCCATCAGTCAGCCCCAGCATTTT	CASSPQGAISQPQHF
TRBJ1-6	-	-	TRBV10-3	13	TGTGCCATCAGTGAGTCTTCAAATTCACCCCTCCACTTT	CAISESSNSPLHF
TRBJ2-3	TRBD2	-	TRBV13	14	TGTGCCAGCAGCCTTCGGACTAGCTCCGATACGCAGTATTTT	CASSLRTSSDTQYF
TRBJ2-2	-	-	TRBV4-1	19	TGCGCCAGCAGCCAAGAGCCCCCTCAGCAGGGATGGGACACCGGGGAGCTGTTTTTT	CASSQEPPQQGWDTGELFF
TRBJ2-3	-	once	TRBV11-2	14	TGTGCCAGCAACAGAGGGTCCCCCCCCGATACGCAGTATTTT	CASNRGSPPDTQYF
TRBJ1-3	TRBD1	-	TRBV6-5	15	TGTGCCAGCAGTTACTTCCAGGGGGTCGGAAACACCATATATTTT	CASSYFQGVGNTIYF
TRBJ2-7	-	-	TRBV30	13	TGTGCCTGGAGTCCAAGACAGGTTAGCGAGCAGTACTTC	CAWSPRQVSEQYF
TRBJ2-5	-	-	TRBV11-2	11	TGTGCCAGCAGCCTGGGGGCGACCCAGTACTTC	CASSLGATQYF